This is a list of T cell receptor beta chains from one sample in a study of T cells after yellow fever vaccination. Each CDR3 protein is one row after TCRdb ran MiXCR on the 5' RACE reads. Among 120,000 or so distinct CDR3 sequences listed, under 9% were seen once. This specimen was CD8+ T cells sorted from PBMCs, taken on the day of the yellow fever booster vaccination. These receptor sequences come from a man between 18 and 29 years old who received the YFV17D yellow fever vaccine. The CDR3 runs from the conserved cysteine through the conserved F or W. Each record gives: D gene, clone size, V gene, J gene, CDR3 protein, CDR3 DNA. A D gene is named only where the DNA matches it firmly. Clone size, where shown, is once, few, many, or a class for clones that have expanded.

>-|-|TRBV12-3/TRBV12-4|TRBJ1-1
CASQGRVNTEAFF
TGTGCCAGTCAGGGCAGGGTGAACACTGAAGCTTTCTTT
>TRBD2|-|TRBV9|TRBJ2-3
CASSVAPLAADTQYF
TGTGCCAGCAGCGTAGCCCCACTAGCGGCAGATACGCAGTATTTT
>TRBD1|many|TRBV5-6|TRBJ2-3
CASSFGTGSVDTQYF
TGTGCCAGCAGCTTTGGGACAGGGTCGGTAGATACGCAGTATTTT
>TRBD1|few|TRBV12-3/TRBV12-4|TRBJ1-5
CASSLSLATWGDRIRSLSNQPQHF
TGTGCCAGCAGTTTAAGTCTGGCCACTTGGGGGGACAGGATACGGTCTTTGAGCAATCAGCCCCAGCATTTT
>-|many|TRBV7-9|TRBJ1-2
CASSFDTGPSSGYTF
TGTGCCAGCAGCTTCGACACAGGGCCCTCCTCTGGCTACACCTTC
>-|many|TRBV6-6|TRBJ2-5
CASSYSIGGPETQYF
TGTGCCAGCAGTTACTCGATTGGGGGGCCCGAGACCCAGTACTTC
>TRBD1|many|TRBV6-5|TRBJ1-2
CASRPGTGGFSHTF
TGTGCCAGCAGACCCGGGACAGGGGGCTTTAGCCACACCTTC
>-|few|TRBV25-1|TRBJ1-1
CASSVSPGTEAFF
TGTGCCAGCAGTGTATCGCCAGGGACTGAAGCTTTCTTT
>TRBD1|many|TRBV5-1|TRBJ1-1
CASSLTTGARPLNTEAFF
TGCGCCAGCAGCTTGACGACAGGGGCCCGACCTTTGAACACTGAAGCTTTCTTT
>-|-|TRBV9|TRBJ1-2
CASSVGSHQGDGYTF
TGTGCCAGCAGCGTTGGGTCCCATCAAGGGGATGGCTACACCTTC
>-|few|TRBV4-3|TRBJ1-2
CASSQDWGLRGYGYTF
TGCGCCAGCAGCCAAGATTGGGGTTTACGTGGGTATGGCTACACCTTC
>-|few|TRBV7-9|TRBJ2-1
CAIGGYNEQFF
TGTGCCATCGGGGGTTACAATGAGCAGTTCTTC
>-|few|TRBV4-3|TRBJ1-3
CASSQDGASGNTIYF
TGCGCCAGCAGCCAGGACGGCGCCTCTGGAAACACCATATATTTT
>-|few|TRBV7-2|TRBJ2-3
CASSLGQLLLSDTQYF
TGTGCCAGCAGCTTAGGGCAACTCCTCTTATCAGATACGCAGTATTTT
>-|-|TRBV12-3/TRBV12-4|TRBJ2-5
CASSPPGGVETQYF
TGTGCCAGCAGTCCCCCCGGGGGTGTGGAGACCCAGTACTTC
>TRBD1|-|TRBV7-8|TRBJ1-5
CASSETGTGFYQPQHF
TGTGCCAGCAGCGAAACCGGGACAGGGTTTTACCAGCCCCAGCATTTT
>-|few|TRBV7-9|TRBJ1-2
CASSQPPDYGYTF
TGTGCCAGCAGCCAACCCCCGGACTATGGCTACACCTTC